This record looks at one TCR beta chain sequence and its context. Its antigen is as yet unknown. Germline CDR1 SGHTA, CDR2 FQGNSA. The CDR3 spans 17 residues. Trimming cost V 6 bases and J 0 bases; bases outside gene matches: 12. This entry is derived from a study of T cell responses to AZD1222 COVID-19 vaccine. Findings of the study overall: Repertoire sampling happened only post peak T cell response.

Clones were read by immunoSEQ multiplex PCR, and TCRdb kept only the in-frame ones, dropping some. Of around 110,000 clones detected, roughly 87% appear once; the ten largest clones hold roughly 8%. This TCR derives from an adult in good health. This sample comprised peripheral blood, obtained on day 0 of AZD1222 vaccination. The V and J genes are TRBV7-2 and TRBJ2-7, with 9 nucleotides matching TRBD1. The CDR3 is CASSSDPTGGFSYEQYF. DNA of the CDR3: TGTGCCAGCAGTTCTGATCCTACAGGGGGCTTCTCCTACGAGCAGTACTTC.